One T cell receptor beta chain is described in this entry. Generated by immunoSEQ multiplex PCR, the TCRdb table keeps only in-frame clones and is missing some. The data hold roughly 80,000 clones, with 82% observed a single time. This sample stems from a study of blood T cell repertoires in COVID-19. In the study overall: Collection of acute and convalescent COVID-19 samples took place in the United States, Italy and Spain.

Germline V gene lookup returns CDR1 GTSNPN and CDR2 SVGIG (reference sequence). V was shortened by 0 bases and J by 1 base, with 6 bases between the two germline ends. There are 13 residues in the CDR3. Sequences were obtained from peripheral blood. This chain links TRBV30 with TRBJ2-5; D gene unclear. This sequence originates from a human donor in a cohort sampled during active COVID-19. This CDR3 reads CAWSVLTQETQYF. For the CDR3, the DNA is TGTGCCTGGAGTGTACTCACCCAAGAGACCCAGTACTTC.